Included here is one TCR beta chain sequence, with context. The source of the sample is a study of shared clonotypes between healthy human individuals. The table came from immunoSEQ multiplex PCR; TCRdb's copy has only in-frame clones and leaves some out. The sample contains roughly 1,000,000 clones, more than 75% of which appear only once. The germline gives CDR1 GTSNPN, CDR2 SVGIG (reference sequence). Trimming left V 2 bases short and J 4 bases short, with 9 bases between. The CDR3 totals 13 residues. Specimen: memory CD4+ T cells from PBMCs. Subset given: CD45RA-negative fraction. The source of this sequence is a man in his late teens or twenties in good health. Some clones in this sample may be carry-over from other donors' samples. V gene TRBV30 combines with J gene TRBJ1-3; D uncertain. CDR3: CAWSMSWGNTIYF. CDR3 coding DNA: TGTGCCTGGAGTATGTCTTGGGGAAACACCATATATTTT.